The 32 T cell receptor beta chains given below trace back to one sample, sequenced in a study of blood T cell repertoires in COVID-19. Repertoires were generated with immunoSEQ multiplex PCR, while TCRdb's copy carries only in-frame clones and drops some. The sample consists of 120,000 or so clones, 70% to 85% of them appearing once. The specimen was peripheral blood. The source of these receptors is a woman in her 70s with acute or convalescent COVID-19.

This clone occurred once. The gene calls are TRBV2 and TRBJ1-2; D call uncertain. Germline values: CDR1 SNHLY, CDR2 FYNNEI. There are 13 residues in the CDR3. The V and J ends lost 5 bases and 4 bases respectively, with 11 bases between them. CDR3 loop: CASSLDPSYGYTF. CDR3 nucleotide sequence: TGTGCCAGCAGTTTAGATCCTTCCTATGGCTACACCTTC.

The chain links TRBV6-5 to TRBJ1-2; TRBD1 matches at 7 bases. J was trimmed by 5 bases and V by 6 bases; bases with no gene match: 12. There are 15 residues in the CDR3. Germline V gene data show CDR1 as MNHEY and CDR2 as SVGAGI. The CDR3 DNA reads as TGTGCCAGCAGCCGAGACTGGGGACAGCTATATGGCTACACCTTC. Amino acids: CASSRDWGQLYGYTF.

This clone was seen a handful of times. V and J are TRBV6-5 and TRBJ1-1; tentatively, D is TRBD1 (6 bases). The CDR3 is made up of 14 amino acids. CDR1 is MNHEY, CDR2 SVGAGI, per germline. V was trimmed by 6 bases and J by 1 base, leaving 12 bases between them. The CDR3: CASSMRGGNTEAFF. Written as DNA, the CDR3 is TGTGCCAGCAGCATGAGGGGGGGGAACACTGAAGCTTTCTTT.

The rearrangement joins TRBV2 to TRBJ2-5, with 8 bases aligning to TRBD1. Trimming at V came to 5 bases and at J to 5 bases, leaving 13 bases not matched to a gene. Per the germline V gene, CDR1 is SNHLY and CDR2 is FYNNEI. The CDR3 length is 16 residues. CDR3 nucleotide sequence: TGTGCCAGCAGTAAAGACAGGGGAAGTGCATGGGAGACCCAGTACTTC. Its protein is CASSKDRGSAWETQYF.

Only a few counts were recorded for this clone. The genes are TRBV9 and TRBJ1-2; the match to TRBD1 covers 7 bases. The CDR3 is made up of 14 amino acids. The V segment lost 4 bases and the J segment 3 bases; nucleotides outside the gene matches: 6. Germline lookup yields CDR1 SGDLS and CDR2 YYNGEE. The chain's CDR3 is CASSRARGDYGYTF. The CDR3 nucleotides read TGTGCCAGCAGCCGAGCCAGGGGGGACTATGGCTACACCTTC.

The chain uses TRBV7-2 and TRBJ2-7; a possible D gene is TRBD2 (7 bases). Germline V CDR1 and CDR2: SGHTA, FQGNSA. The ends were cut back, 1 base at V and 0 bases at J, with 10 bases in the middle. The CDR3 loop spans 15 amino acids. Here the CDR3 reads CASSLGGGFSYEQYF. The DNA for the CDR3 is TGTGCCAGCAGCTTAGGCGGGGGCTTCTCCTACGAGCAGTACTTC.

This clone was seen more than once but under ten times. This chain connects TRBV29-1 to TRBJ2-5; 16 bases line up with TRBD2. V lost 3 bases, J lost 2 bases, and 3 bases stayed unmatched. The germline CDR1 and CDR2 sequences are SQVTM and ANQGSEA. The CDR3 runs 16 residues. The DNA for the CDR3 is TGCAGCGTTGATGGGACTAGCGGGGGGGAACAAGAGACCCAGTACTTC. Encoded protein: CSVDGTSGGEQETQYF.

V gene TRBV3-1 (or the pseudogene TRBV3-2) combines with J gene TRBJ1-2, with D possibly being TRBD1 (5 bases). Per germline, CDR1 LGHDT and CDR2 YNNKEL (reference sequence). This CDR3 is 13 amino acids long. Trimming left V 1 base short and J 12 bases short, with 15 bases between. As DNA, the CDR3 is TGTGCCAGCAGCCAAGGGGTAAGGGCAGGGAACACCTTC. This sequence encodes CASSQGVRAGNTF.

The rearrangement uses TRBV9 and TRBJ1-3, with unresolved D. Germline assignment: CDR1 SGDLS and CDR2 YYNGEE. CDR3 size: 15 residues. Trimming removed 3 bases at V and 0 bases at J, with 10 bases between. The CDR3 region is CASSADTSSGNTIYF. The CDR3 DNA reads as TGTGCCAGCAGCGCCGACACGAGCTCTGGAAACACCATATATTTT.

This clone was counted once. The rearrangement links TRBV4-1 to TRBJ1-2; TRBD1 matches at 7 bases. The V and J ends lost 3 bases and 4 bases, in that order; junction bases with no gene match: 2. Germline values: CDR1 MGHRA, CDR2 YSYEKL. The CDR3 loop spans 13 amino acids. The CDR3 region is CASSQQGGYGYTF. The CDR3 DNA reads TGCGCCAGCAGCCAGCAGGGGGGCTATGGCTACACCTTC.

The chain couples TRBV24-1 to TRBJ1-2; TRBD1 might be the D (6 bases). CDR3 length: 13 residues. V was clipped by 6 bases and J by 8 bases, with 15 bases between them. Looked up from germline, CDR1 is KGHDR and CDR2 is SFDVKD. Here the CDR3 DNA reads TGTGCCACCAGTCGAAACAGGGTGGAGGGCTACACCTTC. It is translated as CATSRNRVEGYTF.

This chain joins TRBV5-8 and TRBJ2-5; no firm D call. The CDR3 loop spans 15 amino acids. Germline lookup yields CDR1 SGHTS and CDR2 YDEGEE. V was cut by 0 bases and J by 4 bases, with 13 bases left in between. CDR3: CASSLGTLTGETQYF. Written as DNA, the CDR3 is TGTGCCAGCAGCTTGGGTACACTAACCGGAGAGACCCAGTACTTC.

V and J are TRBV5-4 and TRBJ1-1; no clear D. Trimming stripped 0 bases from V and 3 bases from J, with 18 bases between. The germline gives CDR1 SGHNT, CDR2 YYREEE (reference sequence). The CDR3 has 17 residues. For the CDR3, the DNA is TGTGCCAGCAGCTTGGTAGGTTTCGGAGGATGGGACACTGAAGCTTTCTTT. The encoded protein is CASSLVGFGGWDTEAFF.

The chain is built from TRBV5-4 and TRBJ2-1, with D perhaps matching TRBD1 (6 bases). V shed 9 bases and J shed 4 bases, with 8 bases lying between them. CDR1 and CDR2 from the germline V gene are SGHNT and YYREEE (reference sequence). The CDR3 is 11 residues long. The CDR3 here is CATRGYNEQFF. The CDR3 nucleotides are TGTGCCACTAGGGGGTACAATGAGCAGTTCTTC.

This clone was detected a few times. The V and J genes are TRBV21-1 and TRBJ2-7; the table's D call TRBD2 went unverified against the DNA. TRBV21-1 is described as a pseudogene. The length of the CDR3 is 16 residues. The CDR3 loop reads CASSGTSGAGSYEQYV. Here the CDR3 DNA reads TGTGCCAGCAGTGGGACTAGCGGGGCAGGCTCCTACGAGCAGTACGTC.

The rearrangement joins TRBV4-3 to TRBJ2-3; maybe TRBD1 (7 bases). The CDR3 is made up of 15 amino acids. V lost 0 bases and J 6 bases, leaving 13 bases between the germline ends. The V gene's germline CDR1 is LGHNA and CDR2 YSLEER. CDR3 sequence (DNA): TGCGCCAGCAGCCAAGAAGTGTCAGGGGGGGATACGCAGTATTTT. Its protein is CASSQEVSGGDTQYF.

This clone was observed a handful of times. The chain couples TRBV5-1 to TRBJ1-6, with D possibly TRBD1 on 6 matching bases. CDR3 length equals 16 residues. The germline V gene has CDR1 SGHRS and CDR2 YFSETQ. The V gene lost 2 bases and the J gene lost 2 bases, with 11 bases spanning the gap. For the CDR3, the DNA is TGCGCCAGCAGCTTTGGGGGGGGGCCCTATAATTCACCCCTCCACTTT. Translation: CASSFGGGPYNSPLHF.

Here the CDR3 DNA reads TGTGCCAGCAGCCAAGACAGGGGGAGCGGCTACACCTTC. Translated: CASSQDRGSGYTF. V usage is TRBV4-2 and J usage is TRBJ1-2, with TRBD1 matching over 7 bases. The CDR3 sequence is 13 residues long. After removal of 0 bases from V and 8 bases from J, the junction contained 3 bases not matched to a gene. Per the germline V gene, CDR1 is LGHNA and CDR2 is YNFKEQ.

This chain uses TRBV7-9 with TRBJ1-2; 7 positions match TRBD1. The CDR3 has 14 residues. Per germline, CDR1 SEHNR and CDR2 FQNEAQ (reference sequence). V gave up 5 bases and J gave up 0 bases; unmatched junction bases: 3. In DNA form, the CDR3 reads TGTGCCAGCAGCACCGGGACAGCTAACTATGGCTACACCTTC. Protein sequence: CASSTGTANYGYTF. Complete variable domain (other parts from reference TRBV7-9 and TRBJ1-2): DTGVSQNPRHKITKRGQNVTFRCDPISEHNRLYWYRQTLGQGPEFLTYFQNEAQLEKSRLLSDRFSAERPKGSFSTLEIQRTEQGDSAMYLCASSTGTANYGYTFGSGTRLTVV.

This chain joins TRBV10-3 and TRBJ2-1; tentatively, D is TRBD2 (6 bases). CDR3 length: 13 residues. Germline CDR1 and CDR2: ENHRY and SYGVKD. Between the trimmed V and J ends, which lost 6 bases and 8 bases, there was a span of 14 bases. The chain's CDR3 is CAIRELATDEQFF. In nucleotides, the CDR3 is TGTGCCATCAGGGAACTAGCAACCGATGAGCAGTTCTTC.

Here the CDR3 reads CASSTLGGAADTQYF. DNA for the CDR3: TGTGCCAGTAGTACCTTAGGAGGCGCGGCAGATACGCAGTATTTT. This chain joins TRBV19 and TRBJ2-3; D may be TRBD2 (5 bases). V shed 4 bases and J shed 4 bases, with 15 bases lying between them. Germline CDR1 LNHDA, CDR2 SQIVND (reference sequence). The CDR3 is made up of 15 amino acids. Drawing the rest from reference TRBV19 and TRBJ2-3, the complete variable domain is DGGITQSPKYLFRKEGQNVTLSCEQNLNHDAMYWYRQDPGQGLRLIYYSQIVNDFQKGDIAEGYSVSREKKESFPLTVTSAQKNPTAFYLCASSTLGGAADTQYFGPGTRLTVL.

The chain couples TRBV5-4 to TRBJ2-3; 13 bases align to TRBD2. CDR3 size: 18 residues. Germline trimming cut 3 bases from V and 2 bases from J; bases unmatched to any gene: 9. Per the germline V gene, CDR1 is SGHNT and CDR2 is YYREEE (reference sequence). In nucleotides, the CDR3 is TGTGCCAGCAGCTCTGGACTAGCGGGGGCGAAATACACAGATACGCAGTATTTT. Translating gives CASSSGLAGAKYTDTQYF.

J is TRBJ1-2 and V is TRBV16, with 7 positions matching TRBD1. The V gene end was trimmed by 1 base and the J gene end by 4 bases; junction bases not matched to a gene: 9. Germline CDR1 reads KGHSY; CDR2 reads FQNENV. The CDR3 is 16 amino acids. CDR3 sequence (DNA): TGTGCCAGCAGCCAATTTACGACAGGGAGCGGCTATGGCTACACCTTC. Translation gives CASSQFTTGSGYGYTF.

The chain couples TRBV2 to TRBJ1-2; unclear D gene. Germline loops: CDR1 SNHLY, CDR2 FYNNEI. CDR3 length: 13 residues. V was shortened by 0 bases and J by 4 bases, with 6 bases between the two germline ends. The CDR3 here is CASSEARSYGYTF. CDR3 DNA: TGTGCCAGCAGTGAAGCCAGATCCTATGGCTACACCTTC.

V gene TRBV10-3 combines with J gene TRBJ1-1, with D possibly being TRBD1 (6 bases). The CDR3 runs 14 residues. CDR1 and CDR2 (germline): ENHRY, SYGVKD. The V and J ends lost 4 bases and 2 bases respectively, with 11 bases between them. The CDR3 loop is CAISVQGTNTEAFF. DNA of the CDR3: TGTGCCATCAGTGTGCAGGGGACCAACACTGAAGCTTTCTTT.

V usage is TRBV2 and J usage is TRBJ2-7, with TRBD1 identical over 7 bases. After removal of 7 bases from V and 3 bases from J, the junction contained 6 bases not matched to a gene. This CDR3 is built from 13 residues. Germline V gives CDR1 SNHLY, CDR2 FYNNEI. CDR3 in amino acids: CASKQGFLYEQYV. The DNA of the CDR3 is TGTGCCAGCAAACAGGGGTTCCTCTACGAGCAGTACGTC.

DNA of the CDR3: TGTGCCAGCAGCCCAGAAGGACTAGAAGATGAGCAGTTCTTC. Its protein is CASSPEGLEDEQFF. V usage is TRBV5-4 and J usage is TRBJ2-1; TRBD2 aligns across 7 bases. This CDR3 has 14 residues. With 4 bases clipped from V and 8 bases from J, the junction kept 9 bases outside the gene matches. Germline CDR1 is SGHNT and CDR2 is YYREEE (reference sequence).

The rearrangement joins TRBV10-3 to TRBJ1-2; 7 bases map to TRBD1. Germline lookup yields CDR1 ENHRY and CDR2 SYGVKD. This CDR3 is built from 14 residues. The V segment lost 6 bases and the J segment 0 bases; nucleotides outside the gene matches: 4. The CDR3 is CAIRRQGANYGYTF. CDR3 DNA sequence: TGTGCCATCAGACGACAGGGAGCTAACTATGGCTACACCTTC.

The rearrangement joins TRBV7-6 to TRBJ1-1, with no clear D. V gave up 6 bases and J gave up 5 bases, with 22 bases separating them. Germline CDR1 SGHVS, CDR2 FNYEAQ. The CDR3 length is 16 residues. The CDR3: CASRRPGVGEGTEAFF. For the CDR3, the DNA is TGTGCCAGCAGACGCCCTGGCGTCGGGGAAGGGACTGAAGCTTTCTTT.

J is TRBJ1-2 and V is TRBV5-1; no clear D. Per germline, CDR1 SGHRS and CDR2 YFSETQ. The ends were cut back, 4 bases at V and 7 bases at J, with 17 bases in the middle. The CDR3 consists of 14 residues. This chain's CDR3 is CASSRNEHSFGYTF. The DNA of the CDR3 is TGCGCCAGCAGCCGAAACGAACACAGTTTTGGCTACACCTTC.

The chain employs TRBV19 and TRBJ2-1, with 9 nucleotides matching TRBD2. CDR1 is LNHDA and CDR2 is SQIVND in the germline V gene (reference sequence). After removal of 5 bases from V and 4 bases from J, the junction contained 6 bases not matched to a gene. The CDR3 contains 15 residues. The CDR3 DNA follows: TGTGCCAGTAGTGCAACTAGCGGGTTATACAATGAGCAGTTCTTC. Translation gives CASSATSGLYNEQFF.

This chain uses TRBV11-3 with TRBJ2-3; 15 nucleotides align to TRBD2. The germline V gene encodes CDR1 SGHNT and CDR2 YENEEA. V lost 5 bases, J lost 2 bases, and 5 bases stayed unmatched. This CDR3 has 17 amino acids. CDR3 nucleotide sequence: TGTGCCAGCAGCCCGGGGACTAGCGGGGGGTACACAGATACGCAGTATTTT. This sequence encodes CASSPGTSGGYTDTQYF.